The 21 T cell receptor beta chains in this list originate from one sample, sequenced in a study of blood T cell repertoires in COVID-19. The data were produced by immunoSEQ multiplex PCR, yet TCRdb's version contains in-frame clones alone and is incomplete. Of 200,000 to 300,000 clones detected, approximately 90% appear once; the ten largest clones hold just over 7%. The sequencing sample was made of peripheral blood. The receptors come from a man in his 60s who had recovered from COVID-19.

V usage is TRBV29-1 and J usage is TRBJ2-7; the D is unclear. The germline gives CDR1 SQVTM, CDR2 ANQGSEA. The V and J ends lost 3 bases and 5 bases respectively, with 5 bases between them. The CDR3 totals 10 residues. CDR3 nucleotide sequence: TGCAGCGTTGAGGGCGACGAGCAGTACTTC. Translated: CSVEGDEQYF.

The gene calls are TRBV7-9 and TRBJ1-1; the D is unclear. The V gene's germline CDR1 is SEHNR and CDR2 FQNEAQ (reference sequence). The CDR3 consists of 13 residues. Trimming took off 5 bases at V and 3 bases at J, with 10 bases between the two ends. The CDR3, as DNA: TGTGCCAGCAGCCGCGGCACCTACACTGAAGCTTTCTTT. Translated: CASSRGTYTEAFF.

The chain uses TRBV2 and TRBJ2-7; TRBD1 matches 7 bases. The ends lost 7 bases at V and 3 bases at J; junction bases unmatched: 6. CDR1 and CDR2 from the germline V gene are SNHLY and FYNNEI. This CDR3 has 13 residues. CDR3 coding DNA: TGTGCCAGCACTGGGACAGATGGCTACGAGCAGTACTTC. Translated: CASTGTDGYEQYF.

J is TRBJ2-3 and V is TRBV7-6, with D possibly matching TRBD1 (6 bases). Germline values: CDR1 SGHVS, CDR2 FNYEAQ. The CDR3 length is 16 residues. V was clipped by 0 bases and J by 2 bases, with 12 bases between them. The CDR3 DNA follows: TGTGCCAGCAGCTTAGCGGGACAAGTTAACACAGATACGCAGTATTTT. This sequence encodes CASSLAGQVNTDTQYF.

The chain has TRBV10-3 and TRBJ1-6; D uncertain. The CDR3 has 15 residues. Germline CDR1 ENHRY, CDR2 SYGVKD. With 6 bases removed from V and 0 bases from J, the gap between germline ends came to 9 bases. CDR3 nucleotide sequence: TGTGCCATCAGGAGGGCGGGCTCCTATAATTCACCCCTCCACTTT. It translates to CAIRRAGSYNSPLHF.

The chain has TRBV3-1 (or the pseudogene TRBV3-2) and TRBJ2-1; TRBD2 aligns across 14 bases. With 0 bases clipped from V and 9 bases from J, the junction kept 4 bases outside the gene matches. Germline loops: CDR1 LGHDT, CDR2 YNNKEL (reference sequence). The CDR3 runs to 16 residues. In nucleotides, the CDR3 is TGTGCCAGCAGCCAAGATTCGACTAGCGGGGGGGGTGAGCAGTTCTTC. Its protein product is CASSQDSTSGGGEQFF.

The chain recombines TRBV24-1 with TRBJ2-5; perhaps TRBD2 as D (6 bases). This CDR3 has 15 residues. Germline V gives CDR1 KGHDR, CDR2 SFDVKD. The V and J ends lost 4 bases and 5 bases respectively, with 16 bases between them. The CDR3 reads CATSDRGFEEETQYF. DNA of the CDR3: TGTGCCACCAGTGACCGGGGGTTCGAGGAGGAGACCCAGTACTTC.

The rearrangement joins TRBV18 to TRBJ1-6, with D possibly being TRBD1 (6 bases). This CDR3 spans 13 amino acids. Looked up from germline, CDR1 is KGHSH and CDR2 is LQKENI. Trimming removed 7 bases from V and 10 bases from J, with 14 bases in between. In DNA, the CDR3 is TGTGCCAGCTTACGGTCAGGGGAATCACCCCTCCACTTT. It translates to CASLRSGESPLHF.

The chain has TRBV6-2 or TRBV6-3 and TRBJ2-5; D perhaps matches TRBD1 (6 bases). Germline lookup yields CDR1 MNHEY and CDR2 SVGEGT. The CDR3 spans 19 residues. The ends were cut back, 0 bases at V and 4 bases at J, with 24 bases in the middle. The CDR3 loop reads CASSYSISAGGRGLETQYF. The CDR3 region has the DNA TGTGCCAGCAGTTACTCGATCTCAGCCGGCGGCAGGGGTTTAGAGACCCAGTACTTC.

This chain links TRBV15 with TRBJ1-2; 7 bases are a match to TRBD1. V lost 1 base, J lost 7 bases, and 6 bases stayed unmatched. The CDR3 consists of 14 residues. Germline assignment: CDR1 LNHNV and CDR2 YYDKDF (reference sequence). CDR3 DNA sequence: TGTGCCACCAGCAGAGCCCCGGCAGGGGGTGGCTACACCTTC. Residues: CATSRAPAGGGYTF.

This clone was found once. The rearrangement links TRBV19 to TRBJ2-3, with a weak D call TRBD1 (6 bases). The CDR3 consists of 13 residues. The germline V gene encodes CDR1 LNHDA and CDR2 SQIVND (reference sequence). The V gene lost 6 bases and the J gene lost 3 bases, with 10 bases spanning the gap. The CDR3 DNA follows: TGTGCCAGTAGATACAGGGAGACAGATACGCAGTATTTT. The encoded protein is CASRYRETDTQYF.

This clone was seen a handful of times. Compared with germline, one end of the junction differs, possibly owing to a read error. The chain joins TRBV4-1 to TRBJ1-2, with a possible D match to TRBD1 (5 bases). The CDR3 loop spans 17 amino acids. The germline V gene encodes CDR1 MGHRA and CDR2 YSYEKL. In DNA, the CDR3 is TGCGCCAGCAGACAAGATATAGCAGGGATTTTGCTCTATGGCTACACCTTC. Residues: CASRQDIAGILLYGYTF.

The chain uses TRBV5-1 and TRBJ2-7; 7 positions match TRBD1. Germline V gene lookup returns CDR1 SGHRS and CDR2 YFSETQ. Trimming at V came to 0 bases and at J to 4 bases, leaving 7 bases not matched to a gene. The CDR3 is 15 amino acids. The chain's CDR3 is CASSLGQGRLYEQYV. CDR3 in DNA: TGCGCCAGCAGCTTGGGACAGGGAAGATTGTACGAGCAGTACGTC.

This clone was seen more than once but under ten times. CDR3 nucleotide sequence: TGCGCCAGCAGCTTGGTAGTGGACACTGAAGCTTTCTTT. Its protein product is CASSLVVDTEAFF. This chain links TRBV5-1 with TRBJ1-1; no definite D call. V lost 0 bases, J lost 3 bases, and 6 bases lay in between. Germline CDR1 SGHRS, CDR2 YFSETQ. The CDR3 extends over 13 amino acids. Using reference TRBV5-1 and TRBJ1-1 for the parts outside the CDR3, the full variable domain is KAGVTQTPRYLIKTRGQQVTLSCSPISGHRSVSWYQQTPGQGLQFLFEYFSETQRNKGNFPGRFSGRQFSNSRSEMNVSTLELGDSALYLCASSLVVDTEAFFGQGTRLTVV.

This chain uses TRBV11-2 with TRBJ1-4, with D possibly TRBD1 on 6 matching bases. The CDR3 sequence is 15 residues long. CDR1 and CDR2 from the germline V gene are SGHAT and FQNNGV. The V end lost 4 bases, the J end lost 6 bases, and 15 bases lay between the germline ends. This CDR3 is CASSSTGLRYEKLFF. Here the CDR3 DNA reads TGTGCCAGCAGCTCAACAGGGCTCCGGTATGAAAAACTGTTTTTT.

The CDR3 nucleotides read TGTGCCAGCACAGGCAAAAACACCGGGGAGCTGTTTTTT. Translation gives CASTGKNTGELFF. The chain employs TRBV6-5 and TRBJ2-2; D gene uncertain. V was shortened by 7 bases and J by 2 bases, with 8 bases between the two germline ends. The CDR3 has 13 residues. CDR1 is MNHEY and CDR2 is SVGAGI in the germline V gene.

J is TRBJ2-3 and V is TRBV7-9; D perhaps matches TRBD2 (5 bases). Trimming stripped 3 bases from V and 0 bases from J, with 10 bases between. The germline V gene encodes CDR1 SEHNR and CDR2 FQNEAQ (reference sequence). The CDR3 is 15 amino acids. The CDR3 coding sequence is TGTGCCAGCAGCTTTAGCGTATCTAGCACAGATACGCAGTATTTT. This codes for CASSFSVSSTDTQYF.

The chain is built from TRBV21-1 and TRBJ2-7; TRBD1 reflects the table's D call only, with no check against the DNA. TRBV21-1 is annotated as a pseudogene. This CDR3 comprises 17 residues. The DNA for the CDR3 is TGTGCCAGCAGCAAAGCCGGCTTCCGGGACAGCACCTACGAGCAGTACGTC. Amino acids: CASSKAGFRDSTYEQYV.

Points on this clone: The sample contains more than one DNA sequence encoding this CDR3. This sequence joins TRBV7-2 and TRBJ2-7; tentative D call: TRBD2 (6 bases). Germline loops: CDR1 SGHTA, CDR2 FQGNSA. CDR3 length: 14 residues. With 2 bases removed from V and 1 base from J, the gap between germline ends came to 9 bases. The CDR3 nucleotides read TGTGCCAGCAGCTTAACGCGGGATTCCTACGAGCAGTACGTC. It translates to CASSLTRDSYEQYV.

V gene TRBV5-1 combines with J gene TRBJ1-2, with TRBD1 matching over 8 bases. Germline V gene lookup returns CDR1 SGHRS and CDR2 YFSETQ. CDR3 length: 15 residues. The ends lost 3 bases at V and 2 bases at J; junction bases unmatched: 6. This CDR3 is CASSSGTGINYGYTF. DNA for the CDR3: TGCGCCAGCAGCTCGGGGACAGGAATCAACTATGGCTACACCTTC.

The rearrangement links TRBV6-5 to TRBJ1-2; 10 bases match TRBD1. With V trimmed by 7 bases and J by 3 bases, 5 bases remained unmatched. The CDR3 contains 14 residues. CDR1 is MNHEY and CDR2 is SVGAGI in the germline V gene. The DNA of the CDR3 is TGTGCCAGCAATCGACAGGGGGCACACTATGGCTACACCTTC. Translation gives CASNRQGAHYGYTF.